Below are 8 T cell receptor beta chains sequenced from a single sample in a study of OX40 agonist ivuxolimab in advanced cancers. Method: immunoSEQ multiplex PCR; TCRdb's copy keeps in-frame clones and lacks some. The sample carries 20,000 to 25,000 clones, roughly 80% recorded once. Here the sequenced sample was CD4+ or CD8+ T cells sorted from blood, taken in a trial of the OX40 agonist ivuxolimab. These receptors were taken from an adult with an advanced solid tumor such as melanoma, head and neck, liver or kidney cancer.

This sequence joins TRBV27 and TRBJ2-1; D possibly corresponds to TRBD1 (6 bases). The CDR3 runs 11 residues. Trimming removed 5 bases from V and 7 bases from J, with 6 bases in between. Germline V gene lookup returns CDR1 MNHEY and CDR2 SMNVEV (reference sequence). Written as DNA, the CDR3 is TGTGCCAGCAGTAGGGGGAATGAGCAGTTCTTC. Its protein product is CASSRGNEQFF.

This clone came up a few times. The chain uses TRBV28 and TRBJ2-2; 7 bases are a match to TRBD2. There are 14 residues in the CDR3. V gave up 4 bases and J gave up 5 bases; unmatched junction bases: 4. In germline, CDR1 is MDHEN, CDR2 SYDVKM. The CDR3 bases are TGTGCCAGCAGTTCCGGGACTAATACCGGGGAGCTGTTTTTT. This codes for CASSSGTNTGELFF.

This sequence joins TRBV7-6 and TRBJ2-7; tentatively, D is TRBD1 (6 bases). Germline-derived CDR1 and CDR2 are SGHVS and FNYEAQ. CDR3 size: 15 residues. Trimming pared 6 bases from V and 2 bases from J, leaving 17 bases between. Written as DNA, the CDR3 is TGTGCCAGCAGTCCCACCGGGACACGAACCTACGAGCAGTACTTC. As protein: CASSPTGTRTYEQYF.

The rearrangement joins TRBV7-6 to TRBJ2-1, with TRBD2 matching over 12 bases. This CDR3 region has 17 residues. V gave up 5 bases and J gave up 6 bases; unmatched junction bases: 11. Looked up from germline, CDR1 is SGHVS and CDR2 is FNYEAQ. The CDR3 DNA reads as TGTGCCAGCAGCCTCACATGGACTAGCGGGATACCCAATGAGCAGTTCTTC. Amino acid sequence: CASSLTWTSGIPNEQFF.

This clone was counted only a few times. The CDR3 DNA sequence: TGCAGCGGAACCCAGGGGAACACTGAAGCTTTCTTT. It specifies CSGTQGNTEAFF. The J gene is TRBJ1-1, the V gene TRBV29-1; maybe TRBD1 (5 bases). Trimming removed 7 bases from V and 1 base from J, with 10 bases in between. The CDR3 has 12 amino acids. The germline CDR1 and CDR2 sequences are SQVTM and ANQGSEA.

In its sample, this clone was seen once. CDR3 in DNA: TGTGCCAGCAGCTTCAGAAACTACCTCGACGAGCAGTACTTC. Its protein is CASSFRNYLDEQYF. The genes are TRBV7-9 and TRBJ2-7; unclear D gene. This CDR3 spans 14 amino acids. The V gene's germline CDR1 is SEHNR and CDR2 FQNEAQ (reference sequence). V was clipped by 3 bases and J by 5 bases, with 14 bases between them.

This chain connects TRBV7-9 to TRBJ2-1; no firm D call. The CDR3 has 15 residues. V lost 2 bases, J lost 5 bases, and 13 bases lay in between. The V gene's germline CDR1 is SEHNR and CDR2 FQNEAQ (reference sequence). The DNA of the CDR3 is TGTGCCAGCAGCTTAATCACCGGGCCTCACAATGAGCAGTTCTTC. Translating it yields CASSLITGPHNEQFF.

This chain's CDR3 is CASSQEFPPRTSHQETQYF. Written as DNA, the CDR3 is TGTGCCAGCAGCCAAGAATTCCCCCCCAGGACTAGCCACCAAGAGACCCAGTACTTC. The chain links TRBV4-2 to TRBJ2-5; 8 bases line up with TRBD2. The CDR3 consists of 19 residues. Germline V gene lookup returns CDR1 LGHNA and CDR2 YNFKEQ. V shed 0 bases, J shed 0 bases, and the junction held 12 bases outside the gene matches.